What follows are 15 T cell receptor beta chains derived from one specimen sequenced in a study of regulatory T cells in long-lasting Graves disease. Time point of the sample: persistent/refractory GD, antithyroid drugs over 5 years with positive TRAb. The TCR library used RNA extracted from PBMCs. To make TCR beta libraries, researchers used iRepertoire HTBI primers and Arm-PCR of CDR3 regions. TCRdb reprocessed the multiplex PCR reads with MiXCR, giving one entry per CDR3 protein. The repertoire holds about 470,000 distinct CDR3 sequences, with around a fifth as singletons. The starting material was peripheral blood mononuclear cells (PBMCs), obtained when the disease was refractory, from a patient treated with antithyroid drugs. The receptors come from a female donor with Graves disease.

The rearrangement joins TRBV19 to TRBJ2-5, with a weak D call TRBD2 (5 bases). The closer fit of TRBJ2-1 to the DNA end suggests the J call may be wrong. Germline assignment: CDR1 LNHDA and CDR2 SQIVND (reference sequence). The CDR3 loop spans 18 amino acids. CDR3 DNA sequence: TGTGCCAGTAGCCTTACCCTCGAAGGTGCTACGGGGTACAATGAGCAGTTCTTC. Translated: CASSLTLEGATGYNEQFF.

In this sample, this clonotype turned up many times. The chain uses TRBV27 and TRBJ1-1; a weak D match, TRBD1 (6 bases). Germline CDR1 MNHEY, CDR2 SMNVEV (reference sequence). The CDR3 spans 17 residues. Trimming removed 2 bases from V and 5 bases from J, with 21 bases in between. The CDR3 loop is CASSLTWVGGPGTEAFF. In DNA form, the CDR3 reads TGTGCCAGCAGTTTAACATGGGTGGGGGGCCCTGGGACTGAAGCTTTCTTT.

This clonotype appeared many times. This chain links TRBV12-3 or TRBV12-4 with TRBJ2-7; the D is unclear. CDR3 length: 13 residues. V lost 3 bases to trimming and J lost 2 bases, with 8 bases between them. The CDR3: CASSLRRPYEQYF. CDR3 nucleotides: TGTGCCAGCAGTTTGAGGCGCCCCTACGAGCAGTACTTC.

The chain links TRBV20-1 to TRBJ1-1; D may be TRBD1 (6 bases). In germline, CDR1 is DFQATT, CDR2 SNEGSKA (reference sequence). CDR3 length: 13 amino acids. The germline V and J ends were trimmed by 6 bases and 1 base, with 12 bases remaining between them. In DNA, the CDR3 is TGCAGTGCCTCCGGACAGACGAACACTGAAGCTTTCTTT. Translated: CSASGQTNTEAFF.

This clonotype was recorded a few times. CDR3 sequence reads: CASSQEMTGQTPLHF. The CDR3 DNA sequence: TGTGCCAGCAGCCAAGAAATGACAGGGCAGACACCCCTCCACTTT. The chain joins TRBV3-1 to TRBJ1-6; 7 bases align to TRBD1. Trimming took 0 bases from V and 11 from J; bases not matched to a gene: 7. Germline V gene data show CDR1 as LGHDT and CDR2 as YNNKEL (reference sequence). This CDR3 comprises 15 residues.

The V gene is TRBV13, the J gene TRBJ2-7; 11 positions agree with TRBD2. The V gene end was trimmed by 6 bases and the J gene end by 7 bases; junction bases not matched to a gene: 2. The CDR3 spans 12 residues. Germline loops: CDR1 PRHDT, CDR2 FYEKMQ (reference sequence). The CDR3 coding sequence is TGTGCCAGCAGAGTAGCGGGGGGGGAGCAGTACTTC. This sequence encodes CASRVAGGEQYF.

This clonotype showed up many times. The chain combines TRBV7-8 with TRBJ1-6; D is undetermined. The CDR3 consists of 16 residues. V was trimmed by 0 bases and J by 1 base, leaving 7 bases between them. Germline V lookup: CDR1 SGHVS, CDR2 FQNEAQ. The CDR3 loop is CASSLAIGSYNSPLHF. The CDR3 bases are TGTGCCAGCAGCTTAGCTATTGGTTCCTATAATTCACCCCTCCACTTT.

This clonotype was observed a few times. The genes are TRBV28 and TRBJ2-2; no clear D gene. The CDR3 runs to 12 residues. The ends were cut back, 8 bases at V and 3 bases at J, with 7 bases in the middle. Germline assignment: CDR1 MDHEN and CDR2 SYDVKM. CDR3 loop: CASLPDTGELFF. The CDR3 DNA reads TGTGCCAGCCTACCGGACACCGGGGAGCTGTTTTTT.

There are a few counts of this clonotype. The J gene is TRBJ2-5, the V gene TRBV20-1; TRBD1 might be the D (6 bases). The V gene lost 6 bases and the J gene lost 0 bases, with 14 bases spanning the gap. The germline CDR1 and CDR2 sequences are DFQATT and SNEGSKA (reference sequence). The CDR3 sequence is 14 residues long. Written as DNA, the CDR3 is TGCAGTGCGAGAATACAGGGTTACCAAGAGACCCAGTACTTC. Protein: CSARIQGYQETQYF.

This clonotype was counted a few times. The rearrangement joins TRBV7-8 to TRBJ2-5, with TRBD2 identical over 7 bases. Losses at the gene ends were 5 bases for V and 1 base for J; bases not matched to a gene: 4. The CDR3 is 14 amino acids. The germline V gene has CDR1 SGHVS and CDR2 FQNEAQ. In DNA form, the CDR3 reads TGTGCCAGCAGCCAAGCGGGGACCCAAGAGACCCAGTACTTC. This encodes CASSQAGTQETQYF.

The chain's CDR3 is CASSQSGLNTEAFF. Written as DNA, the CDR3 is TGTGCCAGCAGCCAGTCAGGGCTGAACACTGAAGCTTTCTTT. The chain uses TRBV3-1 and TRBJ1-1, with D perhaps matching TRBD1 (5 bases). The CDR3 runs 14 residues. V lost 3 bases to trimming and J lost 0 bases, with 8 bases between them. Germline V gives CDR1 LGHDT, CDR2 YNNKEL (reference sequence).

At least ten counts were recorded for this clonotype. V is TRBV28 and J is TRBJ1-1; possible D gene TRBD1, 5 bases. Trimming shortened V by 7 bases and J by 10 bases, and 16 bases separated the two germline ends. Germline V gives CDR1 MDHEN, CDR2 SYDVKM. The CDR3 loop spans 12 amino acids. Here the CDR3 reads CASTDGDLRAFF. CDR3 nucleotide sequence: TGTGCCAGCACGGACGGGGACTTGCGAGCTTTCTTT.

The rearrangement joins TRBV5-4 to TRBJ1-2, with 8 nucleotides matching TRBD1. This CDR3 has 17 residues. CDR1 is SGHNT, CDR2 YYREEE, per germline (reference sequence). V shed 3 bases, J shed 4 bases, and the junction held 14 bases outside the gene matches. The CDR3 DNA sequence: TGTGCCAGCAGCTCGACCAGACAGGGGACTAACCTCTATGGCTACACCTTC. Encoded protein: CASSSTRQGTNLYGYTF.

The V call is TRBV30, the J call TRBJ2-1, with unresolved D. The ends were cut back, 4 bases at V and 3 bases at J, with 7 bases in the middle. The CDR3 length is 12 residues. Germline CDR1 reads GTSNPN; CDR2 reads SVGIG (reference sequence). The CDR3 nucleotides read TGTGCCTGGAATAAGGTCTACAATGAGCAGTTCTTC. It is translated as CAWNKVYNEQFF. The full variable domain, in which reference TRBV30 and TRBJ2-1 provide the parts outside the CDR3, is SQTIHQWPATLVQPVGSPLSLECTVEGTSNPNLYWYRQAAGRGLQLLFYSVGIGQISSEVPQNLSASRPQDRQFILSSKKLLLSDSGFYLCAWNKVYNEQFFGPGTRLTVL.

This clonotype was detected many times. The chain carries TRBV5-1 and TRBJ1-2, with 7 nucleotides matching TRBD1. J lost 2 bases, V lost 4 bases, and 2 bases had no gene match. The CDR3 is 13 amino acids. From germline, CDR1 is SGHRS and CDR2 YFSETQ. The CDR3 region is CASSAGQNYGYTF. DNA of the CDR3: TGCGCCAGCAGCGCGGGACAGAACTATGGCTACACCTTC.